The present T cell receptor beta chain was sequenced within a study of control samples from healthy donors and cancer patients. Data came from immunoSEQ multiplex PCR; TCRdb stores just in-frame clones and leaves some out. Among more than 150,000 clones, about 93% were seen once, and the ten largest hold more than 1.1%. CDR3 size: 15 residues. The ends were cut back, 4 bases at V and 8 bases at J, with 15 bases in the middle. Germline CDR1 MGHDK, CDR2 SYGVNS. The TCR originated in a man between 18 and 29 years old in good health. The specimen was blood. J is TRBJ1-6 and V is TRBV25-1; no firm D call. The DNA for the CDR3 is TGTGCCAGCAGTGGGGCAGGCACTCGGGATTCACCCCTCCACTTT. Protein: CASSGAGTRDSPLHF. Filled out from reference TRBV25-1 and TRBJ1-6, the complete variable domain reads EADIYQTPRYLVIGTGKKITLECSQTMGHDKMYWYQQDPGMELHLIHYSYGVNSTEKGDLSSESTVSRIRTEHFPLTLESARPSHTSQYLCASSGAGTRDSPLHFGNGTRLTVT.